This T cell receptor (beta chain) is drawn from a study of blood T cell repertoires in COVID-19. Across the whole study: COVID-19 samples collected from the United States, Italy and Spain covered acute and convalescent phases. Sample material is recorded as cDNA or gDNA derived from T cells, B-cell-depleted T cells, or PBMCs.

V gave up 4 bases and J gave up 10 bases; unmatched junction bases: 9. This CDR3 has 15 residues. Germline V gene data show CDR1 as KGHSH and CDR2 as LQKENI. The method was immunoSEQ multiplex PCR; TCRdb's version includes in-frame clones alone and lacks a portion of them. The repertoire holds roughly 350,000 clones, 85% seen once, with approximately 3.7% in the top ten. The V gene is TRBV18, the J gene TRBJ1-6; 8 bases match TRBD1. The TCR was taken from a woman under 30 with acute or convalescent COVID-19. The sample taken for sequencing was peripheral blood. This CDR3 reads CASSRYDRGGSPLHF. The CDR3 coding sequence is TGTGCCAGCTCACGATACGACAGGGGCGGATCACCCCTCCACTTT.